A single sample is the source of the 13 T cell receptor beta chains below, sequenced in a study of OX40 agonist ivuxolimab in advanced cancers. Measured with immunoSEQ multiplex PCR; TCRdb has only the in-frame clones, and not every one. This sample has 100,000 to 150,000 clones, with 90% found just once. The material sequenced was CD4+ or CD8+ T cells sorted from blood, taken in a trial of the OX40 agonist ivuxolimab. Every receptor here comes from an adult with an advanced solid tumor such as melanoma, head and neck, liver or kidney cancer.

This clone was recorded a few times. The chain couples TRBV29-1 to TRBJ1-1, with D perhaps matching TRBD1 (5 bases). The CDR3 runs 12 residues. The V end was cut by 4 bases, the J end by 4 bases, with 10 bases between. Germline V CDR1 and CDR2: SQVTM, ANQGSEA. As DNA, the CDR3 is TGCAGCGTTGGGGGGGGATTCACTGAAGCTTTCTTT. Protein product: CSVGGGFTEAFF.

This chain connects TRBV18 to TRBJ1-3, with D perhaps matching TRBD1 (6 bases). CDR3 length: 15 amino acids. The V gene lost 2 bases and the J gene lost 2 bases, with 10 bases spanning the gap. The germline V gene has CDR1 KGHSH and CDR2 LQKENI. This CDR3 reads CASSPTGPPGNTIYF. The CDR3 DNA reads as TGTGCCAGCTCACCAACAGGGCCACCTGGAAACACCATATATTTT.

The genes are TRBV7-3 and TRBJ2-3; 13 bases are a match to TRBD2. From germline, CDR1 is SGHTA and CDR2 FQGTGA. V was pared by 6 bases and J by 7 bases, with 7 bases of the junction left unmatched. CDR3 length: 15 amino acids. The CDR3 sequence: CASSRTSGSLNTQYF. The CDR3 nucleotides are TGTGCCAGCAGTCGGACTAGCGGGAGTCTAAATACGCAGTATTTT.

The gene calls are TRBV28 and TRBJ2-3, with D hard to call. The CDR3 consists of 14 residues. The germline V and J ends were trimmed by 4 bases and 0 bases, with 8 bases remaining between them. CDR1 and CDR2 from the germline V gene are MDHEN and SYDVKM. CDR3 bases: TGTGCCAGCAGTTCGCCTATTAGCACAGATACGCAGTATTTT. Its translation is CASSSPISTDTQYF.

In its sample, this clone was seen many times. This chain uses TRBV10-1 with TRBJ2-7; D perhaps matches TRBD2 (5 bases). CDR1 WNHNN and CDR2 SYGVQD come from the germline V gene (reference sequence). Deletions cut 3 bases from V and 7 bases from J, with 13 bases between. The CDR3 sequence is 13 residues long. The CDR3 nucleotides read TGCGCCAGCAGTGATTTTCCCGGGATAGAGCAGTACTTC. Its translation is CASSDFPGIEQYF.

CDR3 in DNA: TGTGCCAGTAGTTGGGACACCAACTACGAGCAGTACTTC. Protein sequence: CASSWDTNYEQYF. The V and J genes are TRBV19 and TRBJ2-7; D is possibly TRBD1 (6 bases). V was shortened by 5 bases and J by 3 bases, with 11 bases between the two germline ends. The CDR3 spans 13 residues. CDR1 is LNHDA, CDR2 SQIVND, per germline (reference sequence).

This chain uses TRBV5-4 with TRBJ2-1; 9 bases are shared with TRBD1. The CDR3 length is 15 residues. With 4 bases clipped from V and 8 bases from J, the junction kept 10 bases outside the gene matches. In germline, CDR1 is SGHNT, CDR2 YYREEE (reference sequence). The CDR3 DNA sequence: TGTGCCAGCAGCCCTGGGGACAGGGATCGGTATGAGCAGTTCTTC. This translates into CASSPGDRDRYEQFF.

The V call is TRBV7-2, the J call TRBJ2-3, with TRBD2 identical over 12 bases. The CDR3 is 15 amino acids. J gave up 5 bases and V 2 bases, and 2 bases lay outside the gene matches. Germline lookup yields CDR1 SGHTA and CDR2 FQGNSA. The CDR3 coding sequence is TGTGCCAGCAGCTTACTAGCGGGGGGGGGAGATACGCAGTATTTT. Translating it yields CASSLLAGGGDTQYF.

The chain combines TRBV7-3 with TRBJ2-6; D is unresolved. V gave up 5 bases and J gave up 0 bases, with 11 bases separating them. CDR3 size: 16 residues. CDR1 is SGHTA and CDR2 is FQGTGA in the germline V gene. In DNA, the CDR3 is TGTGCCAGCAGCCCTAAGACCCACTCTGGGGCCAACGTCCTGACTTTC. Residues: CASSPKTHSGANVLTF.

The CDR3 sequence: CASSPRGLGTEAFF. CDR3 sequence (DNA): TGTGCCAGCAGCCCCAGGGGGTTGGGTACTGAAGCTTTCTTT. The gene calls are TRBV5-4 and TRBJ1-1; 7 bases are a match to TRBD1. The CDR3 extends over 14 amino acids. Trimming cost V 4 bases and J 5 bases; bases outside gene matches: 8. Germline V gene lookup returns CDR1 SGHNT and CDR2 YYREEE (reference sequence).

The chain links TRBV28 to TRBJ2-7; the D gene is possibly TRBD2 (6 bases). Deletions cut 6 bases from V and 3 bases from J, with 12 bases between. CDR1 and CDR2 (germline): MDHEN, SYDVKM. The CDR3 length is 13 residues. CDR3 sequence: CASRTSLDYEQYF. The DNA for the CDR3 is TGTGCCAGCAGGACTAGTTTGGACTACGAGCAGTACTTC. The complete variable domain, with remaining parts taken from reference TRBV28 and TRBJ2-7, reads DVKVTQSSRYLVKRTGEKVFLECVQDMDHENMFWYRQDPGLGLRLIYFSYDVKMKEKGDIPEGYSVSREKKERFSLILESASTNQTSMYLCASRTSLDYEQYFGPGTRLTVT.

This chain connects TRBV30 to TRBJ1-2; TRBD1 is a possible D gene (5 bases). Trimming took 2 bases from V and 0 from J, leaving 10 bases between them. Germline V gene sequence: CDR1 GTSNPN, CDR2 SVGIG (reference sequence). The length of the CDR3 is 14 residues. CDR3 amino acids: CAWSPLTANYGYTF. CDR3 nucleotide sequence: TGTGCCTGGAGTCCCCTGACAGCTAACTATGGCTACACCTTC.

The V call is TRBV4-1, the J call TRBJ2-5; D could derive from TRBD1 or TRBD2 (5 bases each). Between the trimmed V and J ends, which lost 0 bases and 5 bases, there was a span of 22 bases. The CDR3 extends over 18 amino acids. Germline CDR1 is MGHRA and CDR2 is YSYEKL. The CDR3 sequence is CASSQDLGTALSRETQYF. CDR3 in DNA: TGCGCCAGCAGCCAAGATTTAGGGACCGCCTTAAGCCGGGAGACCCAGTACTTC.